This T cell receptor (beta chain) was identified in a study of cytomegalovirus exposure and HLA in healthy donors (dated by TCRdb to the late 2010s). Looking at the study overall: An earlier analysis of about 560 of the donors reported approximately 280 Gb of sequence data and 117 million unique TCR beta sequences obtained from some 170 million T cells. An early release that covered about 600 HLA-typed donors contained about 290 gigabases of sequencing data and 80 million or so unique TCR sequences. Of the 300 to 500 genotyped donors, approximately 81% were placed in the genetic ancestry cluster associated with self-reported Caucasian donors. The study aimed to test whether signatures of past pathogen exposure could be identified by cataloging public T cell receptors. The study used immunosequencing to profile the T cell repertoires of 666 subjects and linked those repertoires to cytomegalovirus serostatus. A separate validation cohort of over 95 different subjects was used in addition to the approximately 640-subject first cohort. To predict cytomegalovirus infection status, the study combined high-throughput TCR immunosequencing, statistical association of individual TCRs with disease status, and machine learning. A later analysis re-examined previously published TCR beta repertoires from roughly 720 donors and added high-resolution HLA genotyping to investigate patterns of TCR occurrence. In the later analysis, no new phenotypic data were used to find candidate immune exposures; instead, reliance was placed on TCR beta sequences and their occurrence across donors. In an earlier analysis of roughly 540 of the donors, high-throughput TCR beta sequencing was used to judge whether each TCR beta V gene segment behaved as functional or pseudogenic. Donor age, sex, ethnicity and CMV serostatus were collected together with the repertoire data. Genome-wide SNP genotypes for about three fifths of the roughly 700 donors were used in a later genetic analysis, which treated that subset as a discovery cohort. Every discovery cohort repertoire had been produced on one sequencing platform. Class I and class II HLA loci were covered by the typing at four-digit resolution. The number of donors typed differed by locus, with about 629-640 for A, B, C, DRB1 and DQB1, roughly 520 for DQA1, about 610 for DPA1, and roughly 450 for DPB1. Because of strong linkage in the cohort, 5 or 6 DR-DQ haplotypes were treated as single units for association and clustering. Across about 370 genotyped donors of the cohort, an average of approximately 200,000 unique TCR beta nucleotide sequences per donor were sequenced, and around 19% of those sequences were non-productive. General findings and caveats noted by the study authors: Because the 87-base-pair reads could not distinguish some IMGT-functional V segments, including TRBV6-2 and TRBV6-3, those segments were excluded. While some public TCRs were present in many individuals, most TCR sequences turned up only very rarely across donors. When HLA alleles, especially DR and DQ, strongly co-occurred, attributing TCR associations to individual alleles was difficult. In vitro tests confirmed that a few of the cytomegalovirus-associated TCR beta chains recognize cytomegalovirus antigens. A further reported finding was that TCR beta sequences accurately predicted the HLA-A and HLA-B alleles for most subjects in the first cohort. A later genetic analysis associated a missense DCLRE1C variant with V-gene and J-gene trimming of TCR beta chains, and an independent cohort replicated the association. In a later analysis, some 18,000 TCR beta sequences were associated with specific HLA alleles at a false discovery rate of 0.05. Sequencing depth was assumed to be roughly uniform across donors in the presence/absence analyses, though that assumption may not hold. For the cohort, immune exposure information was limited to CMV serostatus. In a later analysis, HLA-associated TCR beta chains were found to be more clonally expanded and to have lower generation probabilities than equally common non-associated chains. Linkage disequilibrium might explain the correlated functional status among segregating V segments, but an unknown experimental factor could not be ruled out. In an earlier analysis of several hundred of the donors, most TCR beta V segments were observed in productive rearrangements about 87% or about 30% of the time, broadly matching IMGT annotations. It was suggested by the authors that the approach could potentially be generalized to other disease states and immunological phenotypes. Because HLA typing was unavailable for some donors at each locus, only the typed subset was used in association tests. A group of highly shared sequence variants was considered likely to be a technical artifact of the sequencing pipeline. Around 16 rarely observed V segments, including chromosome 9 orphons, were excluded from the earlier analysis of about 600 of the donors because counts were too low. In both the original and validation cohorts, the classifier was reported to diagnose cytomegalovirus status with high specificity and sensitivity. A later genetic analysis reported fewer N-insertions in productive TCRs among donors in an Asian-associated ancestry cluster than the roughly 700-donor mean. Several of the top co-occurrence clusters appeared to be linked to parvovirus B19, influenza, CMV and Epstein-Barr virus, according to a later analysis. The study gave a list of under 200 TCR beta chains associated with cytomegalovirus. In a later analysis, most CMV-associated TCR beta chains were found to appear HLA-restricted, with HLA associations seemingly driven largely by CMV exposure. In a later analysis, the rate of TCR association differed among HLA loci, with DRB1 alleles having the most associated TCRs and HLA-C alleles having the fewest. Only TCR beta chains were sequenced in this cohort, and the absence of alpha or paired-chain data limited detectable features.

In the germline V gene, CDR1 corresponds to MDHEN and CDR2 to SYDVKM. Reading from cysteine to phenylalanine, the CDR3 counts 12 amino acids. This entry keeps only the CDR3 DNA: 36 bases, framed from base 1. V gives up 2 bases and J gives up 6 bases, and the segment between their germline ends measures 5 bases. Comment on this clone: Its binding antigen is unknown.

Library construction relied on the immunoSEQ multiplex PCR assay. A mixture of 60 forward primers for TCR Vbeta segments and 13 reverse primers for TCR Jbeta segments was used in the multiplex PCR. Amplification of the CDR3 region of rearranged TCR beta genes was performed with a multiplex PCR assay on genomic DNA. Amplified TCR beta libraries were sequenced as 87-base-pair reads on the Illumina HiSeq System. The source study handled its data this way. A later analysis tallied roughly 78 million unique TCR beta chains across the 660 or so repertoires, and around 12 million of those chains were shared by two or more donors. Raw reads were error-corrected and collapsed into unique sequences by a nearest-neighbor algorithm in which closely related sequences were merged to remove PCR and sequencing errors. CDR3 sequences were aligned to IMGT reference sequences to assign V, D and J gene segments. For a sequence to be retained, a match of at least six nucleotides was required to both a V gene segment and a J gene segment. Rearrangements were classified as productive when the CDR3 lacked stop codons and remained in frame with V and J, and all other rearrangements were classified as non-productive. CDR3 was defined according to IMGT convention as the region running from the second conserved V-encoded cysteine to the conserved J-encoded phenylalanine. The earlier analysis of approximately 500 of the donors excluded sequences that lacked an unambiguous match to a single V gene segment. An earlier analysis of 550 to 650 of the donors classified V segments as functional when productive rearrangements were above 56.7% and as segregating when the standard deviation between donors was above 5%. A statistical classification framework was built to diagnose cytomegalovirus status from the catalog of TCR beta chain sequences. A later analysis assigned V and J genes by comparing TCR nucleotide sequences with IMGT/GENE-DB human TR gene sequences. Using the TCRdist pipeline, a later analysis assigned CDR3 sequences along with most-parsimonious VDJ recombination scenarios. In a later analysis, each TCR beta chain was defined by its CDR3 amino acid sequence together with its V-gene family, and reads without a unique V-gene family were excluded. In a later analysis, nearly 600 highly shared, low-generation-probability nucleotide sequences were removed to address suspected cross-contamination and a sequencing artifact. For each public chain, a later analysis derived a clonal expansion index from normalized ranks of inferred template counts within each repertoire. Generation probabilities in a later analysis came from a VDJ recombination model fitted to out-of-frame rearrangements, and those results were checked against IGoR. In a later analysis, hypergeometric tests were used to score TCR-TCR, TCR-HLA and TCR-CMV co-occurrence, with a repertoire-size bias correction applied to TCR pairs. In a later analysis, false discovery rates were estimated by permuting HLA or CMV assignments 20 times. In a later analysis, co-occurring TCRs were grouped using DBSCAN, and TCRdist sequence similarity was added for clustering within HLA-allele-positive subsets. Repertoires with fewer than 30,000 or more than 120,000 public chains, plus five repertoires with anomalous nucleotide sharing, were excluded from co-occurrence clustering. As stored in TCRdb, this immuneACCESS dataset retains in-frame rearrangements with V and J assigned. A fraction of the clones does not appear; measured against another copy, unresolved V genes explain less than half of the discrepancy, and the remainder lacks a known reason. V and J calls and clone size are as listed in that table; D and trimming were resolved from the DNA. This specimen's table enumerates 40,000 to 50,000 clones. Less than 1.2% of the sample belongs to the ten largest clones.

The cohort was made up of about 670 healthy bone marrow donors. At the time of sampling, all cohort members were nominally healthy, though unrecorded immune exposures were likely present. The donor was CMV seronegative and belonged to the group of around 350 seronegative cohort members. Each donor provided a peripheral blood sample, and peripheral blood mononuclear cells were used for TCR beta sequencing. Genomic DNA extraction from the blood cell samples was performed with the Qiagen DNeasy Blood Extraction Kit. This receptor was taken from a woman aged 40-49 years in good health and CMV-seronegative. The chain is encoded by TRBV28 joined to TRBJ1-5; TRBD1 is a weak D gene call, 5 bases matching. The sample taken for sequencing was PBMCs. The encoded CDR3 is CASSLRGQPQHF. The sequenced DNA: TGTGCCAGCAGTTTAAGGGGTCAGCCCCAGCATTTT.